One TCR beta chain is described in this entry. Its cognate antigen is unknown. 5'RACE with constant-segment primers yielded barcoded, UMI-tagged TCR alpha and TCR beta cDNA libraries. TCRdb re-called the 5' RACE reads through MiXCR, storing one row per CDR3 protein. The table records about 390,000 distinct CDR3 sequences, about 21% of them present only once. This entry belongs to a study of T-cell memory formation after mild COVID-19. Turning to the study itself: Each donor largely had its own TCR clusters. Broader study findings: Clones shrinking between day 15 and 85 showed a balanced CD4/CD8 split, and those that grew later tilted toward CD4+. Researchers report contracting CD4+ clones mostly in CM and EM, with CD8+ clones in EMRA.

Germline V gives CDR1 SNHLY, CDR2 FYNNEI. The V and J ends lost 7 bases and 1 base respectively, with 13 bases between them. The CDR3 totals 14 residues. The rearrangement uses TRBV2 and TRBJ1-1; D remains unclear. The receptor's source is an adult woman who had mild COVID-19 (a few samples of this study predate the infection). Cell type and time point are not known. The sequenced sample consisted of PBMCs or a T cell subset sorted from them (not recorded which). CDR3 bases: TGTGCCAGCATGGAGGGCGCAACGAACACTGAAGCTTTCTTT. Protein sequence: CASMEGATNTEAFF.